This TCR beta chain was obtained from a study of blood T cell repertoires in COVID-19. The overall study: From the United States, Italy and Spain came samples of acute and convalescent COVID-19. T cells, B-cell-depleted T cells, or PBMCs supplied cDNA or gDNA.

The germline V gene encodes CDR1 LNHDA and CDR2 SQIVND (reference sequence). Trimming left V 9 bases short and J 2 bases short, with 13 bases between. The CDR3 extends over 13 amino acids. Libraries were prepared by immunoSEQ multiplex PCR; TCRdb keeps only in-frame clonotypes and omits some of them. The sample yields some 150,000 clones, 79% seen once. This chain uses TRBV19 with TRBJ2-5; TRBD1 might be the D (5 bases). The clonotype was recovered from a man aged 45-65 years with active or convalescent COVID-19. The specimen was peripheral blood. The CDR3 DNA reads TGTGCCAGAAACCCGGACAAACAAGAGACCCAGTACTTC. Translation: CARNPDKQETQYF. Looking up the rest from reference TRBV19 and TRBJ2-5 gives the full variable domain: DGGITQSPKYLFRKEGQNVTLSCEQNLNHDAMYWYRQDPGQGLRLIYYSQIVNDFQKGDIAEGYSVSREKKESFPLTVTSAQKNPTAFYLCARNPDKQETQYFGPGTRLLVL.